The 9 T cell receptor beta chains given below trace back to one sample, sequenced in a study of T-cell memory formation after mild COVID-19. TCRdb ran MiXCR on the 5' RACE reads and lists one entry per CDR3 protein. The sample contains 150,000 to 200,000 distinct CDR3 sequences, about 20% of which appear only once. What was sequenced was PBMCs or a T cell subset sorted from them (not recorded which). All receptors derive from an adult woman who had mild COVID-19 (a few samples of this study predate the infection). Cell type and time point are not known.

This clonotype was recorded a few times. CDR3 residues: CASSLPGGPEAFF. The CDR3 DNA reads TGTGCCAGCAGTCTGCCAGGGGGCCCTGAAGCTTTCTTT. The gene calls are TRBV12-3 or TRBV12-4 and TRBJ1-1; 8 bases are shared with TRBD1. V lost 5 bases, J lost 6 bases, and 5 bases stayed unmatched. There are 13 residues in the CDR3.

The chain links TRBV6-2 or TRBV6-3 to TRBJ2-3; D remains unclear. CDR3 length: 18 amino acids. The V gene lost 0 bases and the J gene lost 2 bases, with 18 bases spanning the gap. Germline V gene lookup returns CDR1 MNHEY and CDR2 SVGEGT. CDR3 sequence: CASSYSTPRFLFTDTQYF. The CDR3 DNA follows: TGTGCCAGCAGTTACTCGACGCCGCGCTTTCTATTCACAGATACGCAGTATTTT.

This clonotype was seen more than once but under ten times. The rearrangement uses TRBV7-2 and TRBJ2-7; the D gene is possibly TRBD1 (6 bases). Per the germline V gene, CDR1 is SGHTA and CDR2 is FQGNSA. This CDR3 comprises 14 residues. The germline V and J ends were trimmed by 4 bases and 4 bases, with 14 bases remaining between them. Here the CDR3 reads CASSSPDSYYEQYF. The CDR3 bases are TGTGCCAGCAGCTCCCCGGACAGCTATTACGAGCAGTACTTC.

This chain joins TRBV7-9 and TRBJ2-4, with 16 bases identical to TRBD2. The ends lost 1 base at V and 1 base at J; junction bases unmatched: 4. Germline-derived CDR1 and CDR2 are SEHNR and FQNEAQ (reference sequence). The length of the CDR3 is 19 residues. In DNA form, the CDR3 reads TGTGCCAGCAGCTTAGGAGGGACTAGCGGGAGGGTGGCCAAAAACATTCAGTACTTC. It translates to CASSLGGTSGRVAKNIQYF.

This clonotype was observed a few times. The chain combines TRBV6-4 with TRBJ2-2, with D perhaps TRBD1 (6 bases). V was cut by 6 bases and J by 6 bases, with 17 bases left in between. Germline CDR1 is MRHNA and CDR2 is SNTAGT. The CDR3 is 15 residues long. The CDR3 is CASSPGQSGPGELFF. The CDR3 bases are TGTGCCAGCAGCCCTGGACAGTCTGGACCCGGGGAGCTGTTTTTT.

This chain links TRBV9 with TRBJ2-7, with D perhaps being TRBD1 or TRBD2 (6 bases each). V was pared by 0 bases and J by 3 bases, with 13 bases between. The CDR3 is 15 residues long. Germline CDR1 and CDR2: SGDLS and YYNGEE. The CDR3 DNA sequence: TGTGCCAGCAGCGTAGGTGGGGGGCCAGACTACGAGCAGTACTTC. It yields the protein CASSVGGGPDYEQYF.

This clonotype came up a few times. The V gene is TRBV27, the J gene TRBJ1-4, with D perhaps TRBD1 (5 bases). Germline lookup yields CDR1 MNHEY and CDR2 SMNVEV (reference sequence). V lost 0 bases and J lost 8, with 10 bases in between. The CDR3 consists of 14 residues. In nucleotides, the CDR3 is TGTGCCAGCAGTTTATCGTTCTCAGGGGAAAAACTGTTTTTT. Translating it yields CASSLSFSGEKLFF. Full variable domain (remainder filled in from reference TRBV27 and TRBJ1-4): EAQVTQNPRYLITVTGKKLTVTCSQNMNHEYMSWYRQDPGLGLRQIYYSMNVEVTDKGDVPEGYKVSRKEKRNFPLILESPSPNQTSLYFCASSLSFSGEKLFFGSGTQLSVL.

This clonotype was seen more than once but under ten times. The CDR3 DNA is TGTGCCAGCAGCTTGCGGACCCCCAGGGGAAGGATTTACAATGAGCAGTTCTTC. Translated, it gives CASSLRTPRGRIYNEQFF. This chain connects TRBV7-9 to TRBJ2-1; weak D call: TRBD1 (6 bases). The CDR3 extends over 18 amino acids. Germline V gives CDR1 SEHNR, CDR2 FQNEAQ (reference sequence). Between the trimmed V and J ends, which lost 3 bases and 4 bases, there was a span of 22 bases.

This sequence joins TRBV5-6 and TRBJ2-3; D is perhaps TRBD1 (5 bases). The CDR3 covers 17 residues. Trimming stripped 0 bases from V and 0 bases from J, with 14 bases between. CDR1 and CDR2 from the germline V gene are SGHDT and YYEEEE. CDR3: CASSLATGVKSTDTQYF. In DNA, the CDR3 is TGTGCCAGCAGCTTGGCTACAGGCGTCAAGAGCACAGATACGCAGTATTTT.